At least ten counts were recorded for the clone carrying this T cell receptor (beta chain). Its antigen is currently unknown. Stated time point: sample taken at primary tumor resection. From tumor, nontumor lung or frozen PBMC, whole RNA was taken unsorted for sequencing. The sample belongs to a study of spatial heterogeneity in lung cancer. Study-wide background: Sequence detection consistently recorded a greater number of beta-chain than alpha-chain sequences. The study's findings and limits: The study found ubiquitous expanded tumor TCRs in blood more at resection than follow-up.

TCRdb re-derived calls from the 5' RACE reads in MiXCR, one entry per CDR3 protein. The sample consists of about 82,000 distinct CDR3 sequences, over 9.5% of them appearing once. The CDR3 totals 14 residues. Germline CDR1 KGHSH, CDR2 LQKENI. The ends were cut back, 0 bases at V and 6 bases at J, with 11 bases in the middle. The source of this sequence is a male donor with early-stage non-small cell lung cancer. The chain combines TRBV18 with TRBJ1-2; D is possibly TRBD1 (6 bases). The sequencing here drew on PBMCs, taken at surgery. CDR3 in amino acids: CASSPPEGVDGYTF. The CDR3 DNA reads TGTGCCAGCTCACCACCGGAGGGGGTGGATGGCTACACCTTC.